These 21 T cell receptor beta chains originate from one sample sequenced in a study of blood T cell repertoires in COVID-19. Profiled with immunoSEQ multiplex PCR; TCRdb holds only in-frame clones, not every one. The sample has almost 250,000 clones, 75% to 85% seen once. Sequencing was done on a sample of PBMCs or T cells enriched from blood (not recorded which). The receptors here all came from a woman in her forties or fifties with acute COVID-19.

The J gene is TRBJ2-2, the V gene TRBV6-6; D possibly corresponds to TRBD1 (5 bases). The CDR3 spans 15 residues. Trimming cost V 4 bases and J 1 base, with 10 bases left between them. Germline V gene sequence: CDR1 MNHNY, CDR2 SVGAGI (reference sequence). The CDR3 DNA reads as TGTGCCAGCAGTTTCAGGGAAAGGAACACCGGGGAGCTGTTTTTT. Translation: CASSFRERNTGELFF.

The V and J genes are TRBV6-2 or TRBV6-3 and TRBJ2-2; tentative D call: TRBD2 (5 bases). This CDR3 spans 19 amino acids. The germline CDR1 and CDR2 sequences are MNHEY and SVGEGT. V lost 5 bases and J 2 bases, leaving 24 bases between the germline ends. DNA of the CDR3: TGTGCCAGCAGTCCGGCCTTGGGCGGCGAGGGTCCCAACACCGGGGAGCTGTTTTTT. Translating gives CASSPALGGEGPNTGELFF.

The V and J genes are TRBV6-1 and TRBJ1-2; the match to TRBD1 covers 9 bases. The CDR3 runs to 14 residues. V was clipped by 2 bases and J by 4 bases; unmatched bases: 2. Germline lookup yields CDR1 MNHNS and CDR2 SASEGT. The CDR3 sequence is CASSETQGAYGYTF. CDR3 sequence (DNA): TGTGCCAGCAGTGAAACACAGGGGGCCTATGGCTACACCTTC.

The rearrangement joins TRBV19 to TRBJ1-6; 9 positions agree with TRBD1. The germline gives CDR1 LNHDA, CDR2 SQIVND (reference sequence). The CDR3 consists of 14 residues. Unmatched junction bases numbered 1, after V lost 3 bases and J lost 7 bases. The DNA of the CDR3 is TGTGCCAGTAGTATCACAGGGGGCAATTCACCCCTCCACTTT. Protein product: CASSITGGNSPLHF.

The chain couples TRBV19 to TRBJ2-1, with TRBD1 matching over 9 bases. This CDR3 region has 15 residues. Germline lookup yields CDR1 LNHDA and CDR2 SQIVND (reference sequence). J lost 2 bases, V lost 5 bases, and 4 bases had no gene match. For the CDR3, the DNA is TGTGCCAGTAGTGTGGGACAGGGAACCTACAATGAGCAGTTCTTC. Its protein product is CASSVGQGTYNEQFF.

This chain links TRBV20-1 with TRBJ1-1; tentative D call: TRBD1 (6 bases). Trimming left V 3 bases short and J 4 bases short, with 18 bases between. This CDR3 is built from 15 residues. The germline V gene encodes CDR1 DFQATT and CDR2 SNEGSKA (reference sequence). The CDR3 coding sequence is TGCAGTGCTAGTGGTCCCCTAACAGGGCGCACTGAAGCTTTCTTT. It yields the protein CSASGPLTGRTEAFF.

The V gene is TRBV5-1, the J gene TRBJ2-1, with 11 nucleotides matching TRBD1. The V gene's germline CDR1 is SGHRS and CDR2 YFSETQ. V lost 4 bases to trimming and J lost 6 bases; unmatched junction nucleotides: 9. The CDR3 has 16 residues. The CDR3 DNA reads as TGCGCCAGCAGCGTAAACGGACAGGGGGCTGGCAATGAGCAGTTCTTC. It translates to CASSVNGQGAGNEQFF.

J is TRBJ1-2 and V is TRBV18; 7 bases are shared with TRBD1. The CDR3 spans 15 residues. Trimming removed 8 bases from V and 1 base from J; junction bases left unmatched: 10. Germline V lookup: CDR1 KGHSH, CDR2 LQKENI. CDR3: CASPPGDRDNYGYTF. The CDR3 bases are TGTGCCAGCCCGCCTGGGGACAGAGATAACTATGGCTACACCTTC.

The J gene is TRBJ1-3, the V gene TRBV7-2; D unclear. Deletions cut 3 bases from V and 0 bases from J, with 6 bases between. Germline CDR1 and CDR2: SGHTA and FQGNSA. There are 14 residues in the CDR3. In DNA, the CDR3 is TGTGCCAGCAGCTTCCGTGTCTCTGGAAACACCATATATTTT. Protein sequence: CASSFRVSGNTIYF. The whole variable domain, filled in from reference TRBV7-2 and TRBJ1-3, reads GAGVSQSPSNKVTEKGKDVELRCDPISGHTALYWYRQSLGQGLEFLIYFQGNSAPDKSGLPSDRFSAERTGGSVSTLTIQRTQQEDSAVYLCASSFRVSGNTIYFGEGSWLTVV.

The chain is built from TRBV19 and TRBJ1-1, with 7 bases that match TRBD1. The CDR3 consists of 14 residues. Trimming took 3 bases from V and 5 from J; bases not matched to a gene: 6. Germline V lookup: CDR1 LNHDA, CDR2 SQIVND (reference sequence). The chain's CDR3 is CASSIPVGQTEAFF. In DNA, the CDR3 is TGTGCCAGTAGTATTCCTGTGGGACAGACTGAAGCTTTCTTT.

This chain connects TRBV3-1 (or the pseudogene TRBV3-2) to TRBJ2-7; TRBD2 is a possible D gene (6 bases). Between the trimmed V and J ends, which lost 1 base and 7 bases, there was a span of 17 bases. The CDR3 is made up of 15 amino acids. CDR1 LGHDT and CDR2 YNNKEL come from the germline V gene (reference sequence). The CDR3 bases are TGTGCCAGCAGCCAAGGAACAGACGCTGGGAGGGAGCAGTACTTC. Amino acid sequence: CASSQGTDAGREQYF.

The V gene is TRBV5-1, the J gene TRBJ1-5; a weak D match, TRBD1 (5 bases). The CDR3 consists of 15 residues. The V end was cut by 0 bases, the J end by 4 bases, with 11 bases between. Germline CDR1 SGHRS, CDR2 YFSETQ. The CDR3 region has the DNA TGCGCCAGCAGCTTGGAAGGGGACTTGAATCAGCCCCAGCATTTT. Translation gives CASSLEGDLNQPQHF.

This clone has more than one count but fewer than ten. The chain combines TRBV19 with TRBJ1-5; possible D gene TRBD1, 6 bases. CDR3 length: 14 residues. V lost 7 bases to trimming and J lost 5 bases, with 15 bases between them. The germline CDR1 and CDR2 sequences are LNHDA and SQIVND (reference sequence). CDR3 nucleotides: TGTGCCAGTACCGGGAACGCAGGGGATCAGCCCCAGCATTTT. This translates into CASTGNAGDQPQHF.

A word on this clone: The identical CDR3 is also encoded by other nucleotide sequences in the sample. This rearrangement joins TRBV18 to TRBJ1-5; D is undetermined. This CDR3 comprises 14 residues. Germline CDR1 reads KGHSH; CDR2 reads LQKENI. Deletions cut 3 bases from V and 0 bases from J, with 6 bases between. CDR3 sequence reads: CASSPSGSNQPQHF. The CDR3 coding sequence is TGTGCCAGCTCACCTAGTGGTAGCAATCAGCCCCAGCATTTT.

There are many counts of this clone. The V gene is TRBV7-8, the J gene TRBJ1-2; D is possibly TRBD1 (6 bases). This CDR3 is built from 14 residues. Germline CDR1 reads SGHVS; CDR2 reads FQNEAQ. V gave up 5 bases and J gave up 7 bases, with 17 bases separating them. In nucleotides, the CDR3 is TGTGCCAGCAGCCCTCTCGGGGGGGCAGGTGGCTACACCTTC. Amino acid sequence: CASSPLGGAGGYTF.

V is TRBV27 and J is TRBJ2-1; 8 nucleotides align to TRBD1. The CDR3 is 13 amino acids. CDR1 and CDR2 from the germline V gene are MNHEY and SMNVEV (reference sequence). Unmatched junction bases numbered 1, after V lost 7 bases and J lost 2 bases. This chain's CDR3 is CASMGQAYNEQFF. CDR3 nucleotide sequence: TGTGCCAGCATGGGACAGGCCTACAATGAGCAGTTCTTC.

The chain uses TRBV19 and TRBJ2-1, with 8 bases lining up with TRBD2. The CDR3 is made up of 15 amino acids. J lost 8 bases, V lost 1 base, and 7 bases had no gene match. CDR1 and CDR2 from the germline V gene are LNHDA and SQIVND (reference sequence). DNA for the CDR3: TGTGCCAGTAGTATAGGACGGGGGGGCCCCGATGAGCAGTTCTTC. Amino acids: CASSIGRGGPDEQFF.

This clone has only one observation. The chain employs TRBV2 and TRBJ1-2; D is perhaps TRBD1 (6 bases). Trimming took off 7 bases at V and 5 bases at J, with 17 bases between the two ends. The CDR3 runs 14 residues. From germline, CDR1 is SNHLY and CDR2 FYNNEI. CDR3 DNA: TGTGCCAGCACCGATGGGGGGGCGCGGTATGGCTACACCTTC. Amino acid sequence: CASTDGGARYGYTF.

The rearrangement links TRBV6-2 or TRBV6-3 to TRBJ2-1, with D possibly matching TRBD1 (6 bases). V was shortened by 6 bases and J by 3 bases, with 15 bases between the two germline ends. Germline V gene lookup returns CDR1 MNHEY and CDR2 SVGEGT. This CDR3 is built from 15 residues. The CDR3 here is CASSNTDRYYNEQFF. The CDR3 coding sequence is TGTGCCAGCAGCAACACTGACAGGTACTACAATGAGCAGTTCTTC.

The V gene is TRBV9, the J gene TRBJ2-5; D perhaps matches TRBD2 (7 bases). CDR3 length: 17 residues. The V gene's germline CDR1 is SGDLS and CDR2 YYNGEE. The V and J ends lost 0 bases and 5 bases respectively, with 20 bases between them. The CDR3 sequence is CASSVGRYGGAGETQYF. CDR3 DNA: TGTGCCAGCAGCGTAGGACGCTATGGGGGGGCCGGGGAGACCCAGTACTTC.

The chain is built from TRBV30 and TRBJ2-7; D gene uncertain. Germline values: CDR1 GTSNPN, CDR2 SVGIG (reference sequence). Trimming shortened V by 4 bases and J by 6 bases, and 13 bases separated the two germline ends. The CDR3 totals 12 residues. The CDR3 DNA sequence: TGTGCCTGGAACCCAACTGGCGGCGAGCAGTACTTC. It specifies CAWNPTGGEQYF.